What follows describes a single T cell receptor beta chain. The data stem from a study of blood T cell repertoires in COVID-19. Whole-study context: The United States, Italy and Spain supplied acute and convalescent COVID-19 samples. Sample material is recorded as cDNA or gDNA derived from T cells, B-cell-depleted T cells, or PBMCs.

Under the authors' procedure: How many nucleated cells were present was estimated from reference gene primer amplification. Profiling relied on immunoSEQ multiplex PCR, and the TCRdb table lists in-frame clones only, not all of them. That table gives V, J and clone size, and the DNA gave D and trimming. This sample has about 110,000 clones, with roughly 88% found just once. V lost 6 bases and J lost 8; bases outside the gene matches: 14. This CDR3 is 16 amino acids long. Germline V lookup: CDR1 MNHNY, CDR2 SVGAGI (reference sequence). This TCR was recovered from a human donor in a cohort sampled during active COVID-19. V usage is TRBV6-6 and J usage is TRBJ2-2; 8 nucleotides agree with TRBD1. Sequencing was carried out using peripheral blood. This CDR3 is CASSELDRGRRGELFF. The CDR3 DNA sequence: TGTGCCAGCAGCGAGCTTGACAGGGGCCGCAGAGGGGAGCTGTTTTTT.